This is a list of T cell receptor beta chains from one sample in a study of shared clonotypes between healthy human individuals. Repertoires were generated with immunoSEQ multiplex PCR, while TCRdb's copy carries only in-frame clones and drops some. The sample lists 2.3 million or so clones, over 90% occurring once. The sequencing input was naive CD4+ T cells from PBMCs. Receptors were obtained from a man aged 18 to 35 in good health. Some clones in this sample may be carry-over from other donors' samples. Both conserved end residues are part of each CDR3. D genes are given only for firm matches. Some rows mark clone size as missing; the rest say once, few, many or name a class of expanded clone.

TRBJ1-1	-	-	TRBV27	CASTGGWGNTEAFF	TGTGCCAGCACCGGGGGGTGGGGGAACACTGAAGCTTTCTTT
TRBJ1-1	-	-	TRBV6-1	CASSEGLGTEAFF	TGTGCCAGCAGTGAGGGGCTCGGGACTGAAGCTTTCTTT
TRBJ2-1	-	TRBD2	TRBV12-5	CASGPNAGTSRRQFF	TGTGCTAGTGGTCCCAACGCCGGGACTAGCAGGAGGCAGTTCTTC
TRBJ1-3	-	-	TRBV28	CASSLYRGAGNTIYF	TGTGCCAGCAGTTTATATCGGGGGGCTGGAAACACCATATATTTT
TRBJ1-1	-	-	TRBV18	CASSIVKELTEAFF	TGTGCCAGCTCAATCGTGAAGGAACTAACTGAAGCTTTCTTT
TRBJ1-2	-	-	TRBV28	CASSLPQGDVYGYTF	TGTGCCAGCAGTTTACCCCAGGGAGATGTCTATGGCTACACCTTC
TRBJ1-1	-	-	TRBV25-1	CASSLSTKVTEAFF	TGTGCCAGCAGTCTCTCGACTAAAGTCACTGAAGCTTTCTTT
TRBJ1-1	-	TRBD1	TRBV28	CASTQAPDRGWDAEAFF	TGTGCCAGCACCCAGGCCCCGGACAGGGGGTGGGACGCTGAAGCTTTCTTT
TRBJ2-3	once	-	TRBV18	CASSPLYRGGGADTQYF	TGTGCCAGCTCACCACTTTACAGGGGAGGCGGCGCAGATACGCAGTATTTT
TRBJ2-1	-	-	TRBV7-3	CASSGGESSYNEQFF	TGTGCCAGCAGCGGAGGAGAGAGCTCCTACAATGAGCAGTTCTTC
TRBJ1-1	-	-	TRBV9	CASSATGNTEAFF	TGTGCCAGCAGCGCGACAGGGAACACTGAAGCTTTCTTT
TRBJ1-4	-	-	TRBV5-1	CASSRQVSTNEKLFF	TGCGCCAGCAGCCGACAGGTTTCGACTAATGAAAAACTGTTTTTT
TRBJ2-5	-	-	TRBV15	CATSRDLGETQYF	TGTGCCACCAGCAGAGATTTAGGAGAGACCCAGTACTTC
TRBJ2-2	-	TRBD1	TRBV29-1	CSVEGAGGGELFF	TGCAGCGTTGAAGGGGCAGGGGGCGGGGAGCTGTTTTTT
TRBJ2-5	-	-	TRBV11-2	CASSLVASGGQYF	TGTGCCAGCAGCTTAGTCGCTTCGGGTGGGCAGTACTTC
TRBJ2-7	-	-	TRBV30	CAWSPRIHEQYF	TGTGCCTGGAGTCCCAGAATCCACGAGCAGTACTTC
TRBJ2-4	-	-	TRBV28	CASSLGGAVPKNIQYF	TGTGCCAGCAGTTTAGGGGGGGCCGTGCCCAAAAACATTCAGTACTTC
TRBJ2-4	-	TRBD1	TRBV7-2	CASSPDRVKNIQYF	TGTGCCAGCAGCCCGGACAGGGTGAAAAACATTCAGTACTTC
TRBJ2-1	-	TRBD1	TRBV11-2	CASSLRPGGGNEQFF	TGTGCCAGCAGCTTAAGGCCAGGGGGCGGCAATGAGCAGTTCTTC
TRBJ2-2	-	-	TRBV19	CASKTGSLGTGELFF	TGTGCCAGTAAAACAGGTTCCCTGGGTACCGGGGAGCTGTTTTTT
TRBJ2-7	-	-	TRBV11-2	CASSFKGVSDPYEQYF	TGTGCCAGCAGCTTCAAAGGGGTGTCGGATCCCTACGAGCAGTACTTC
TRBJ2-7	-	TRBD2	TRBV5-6	CASSLRAGRAYEQYF	TGTGCCAGCAGCTTGAGGGCAGGGAGGGCCTACGAGCAGTACTTC
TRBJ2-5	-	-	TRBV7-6	CASSLDGETQYF	TGTGCCAGCAGCTTAGATGGTGAGACCCAGTACTTC
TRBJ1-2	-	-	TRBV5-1	CASSLGAVSYGYTF	TGCGCCAGCAGCTTGGGGGCCGTAAGCTATGGCTACACCTTC
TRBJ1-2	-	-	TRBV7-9	CASTTLESGRGGGSIGYTF	TGTGCCAGCACTACCCTCGAATCGGGCAGAGGGGGGGGTAGTATAGGCTACACCTTC
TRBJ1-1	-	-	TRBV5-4	CASSPGSGNTEAFF	TGTGCCAGCAGCCCCGGGTCCGGGAACACTGAAGCTTTCTTT
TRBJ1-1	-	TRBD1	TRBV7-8	CASSSDRGLNTEAFF	TGTGCCAGCAGCTCAGACAGGGGGCTGAACACTGAAGCTTTCTTT
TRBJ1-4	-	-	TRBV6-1	CASSEGQLLNEKLFF	TGTGCCAGCAGTGAGGGCCAGCTTCTTAATGAAAAACTGTTTTTT
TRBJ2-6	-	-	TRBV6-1	CASSESYRPSGANVLTF	TGTGCCAGCAGTGAATCTTACAGGCCCTCTGGGGCCAACGTCCTGACTTTC
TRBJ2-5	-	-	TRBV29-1	CSVGSRGGETQYF	TGCAGCGTTGGGTCCCGGGGAGGAGAGACCCAGTACTTC
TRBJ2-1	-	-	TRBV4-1	CASSQETAPRKFF	TGCGCCAGCAGCCAAGAGACGGCTCCGAGGAAGTTCTTC
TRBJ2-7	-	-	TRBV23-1	CASSQGRGYEQYF	TGCGCCAGCAGTCAAGGCCGGGGGTACGAGCAGTACTTC
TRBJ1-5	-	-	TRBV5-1	CASSWGLGNQPQHF	TGCGCCAGCAGCTGGGGGTTGGGCAATCAGCCCCAGCATTTT
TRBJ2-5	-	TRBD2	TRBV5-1	CASSLATSGSETQYF	TGCGCCAGCAGCTTGGCGACTAGCGGGAGCGAGACCCAGTACTTC
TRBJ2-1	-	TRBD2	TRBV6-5	CASSYSGRGEQFF	TGTGCCAGCAGTTACAGCGGGAGAGGTGAGCAGTTCTTC
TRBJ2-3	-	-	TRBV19	CASSIVHGSDTQYF	TGTGCCAGTAGTATCGTTCACGGCTCAGATACGCAGTATTTT
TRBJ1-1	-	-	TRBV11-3	CASSATAWGTEAFF	TGTGCCAGCAGCGCTACGGCGTGGGGCACTGAAGCTTTCTTT
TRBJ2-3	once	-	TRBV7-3	CASSVGTGTQYF	TGTGCCAGCAGCGTAGGGACTGGGACGCAGTATTTT
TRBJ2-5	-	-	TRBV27	CASSLGRAETQYF	TGTGCCAGCAGTTTGGGCAGGGCTGAGACCCAGTACTTC
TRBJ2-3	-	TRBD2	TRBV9	CASSGAGGPLVTQYF	TGTGCCAGCAGCGGAGCGGGAGGCCCCCTCGTCACGCAGTATTTT